The sequence of this T cell receptor beta chain was determined in a study of shared clonotypes between healthy human individuals. Clones were sequenced by immunoSEQ multiplex PCR, and TCRdb holds only the in-frame ones, with some missing. The repertoire holds 2 million to 3 million clones, just over 90% seen once, with over 0.12% in the top ten. Notes on the study in general: Limitation of the genetic and exposure-history diversity represented came from the few donors.

Those who donated, Caucasian adults without exception, all lived in Nashville, Tennessee. The authors divided CD4+ cells into CD45RA+ naive and CD45RA-negative memory subsets. With regard to this clone: Its antigen is not identified. The sample has other DNA sequences that encode this CDR3 too.

CDR3 size: 15 residues. Germline V gene data show CDR1 as SGDLS and CDR2 as YYNGEE. V was shortened by 0 bases and J by 0 bases, with 10 bases between the two germline ends. The V and J genes are TRBV9 and TRBJ2-7; D perhaps matches TRBD2 (6 bases). The sequencing input was naive CD4+ T cells sorted from blood. The subset denotes: CD45RA+ positively selected. The TCR was taken from a man younger than 35 in good health. The CDR3 loop reads CASSVGSGSSYEQYF. The CDR3 DNA reads as TGTGCCAGCAGCGTAGGTAGCGGTAGCTCCTACGAGCAGTACTTC.